This T cell receptor (beta chain) was profiled in a study of T cell responses to AZD1222 COVID-19 vaccine. Measured with immunoSEQ multiplex PCR; TCRdb has only the in-frame clones, and not every one. This sample yields 80,000 or so clones, of which approximately 90% are seen a single time; about 1.6% belongs to the top ten. The germline gives CDR1 MNHEY, CDR2 SMNVEV (reference sequence). This CDR3 region has 15 residues. The V and J ends lost 7 bases and 0 bases, in that order; junction bases with no gene match: 8. The J gene is TRBJ1-1, the V gene TRBV27; 7 bases are shared with TRBD1. The source material was peripheral blood, sampled on day 0 of AZD1222 vaccination. The clonotype was recovered from an adult in good health. For the CDR3, the DNA is TGTGCCAGCAAGTCCGGGACAGCAATGAACACTGAAGCTTTCTTT. It encodes CASKSGTAMNTEAFF.